A single sample gave rise to the 27 T cell receptor beta chains below, sequenced in a study of T cells in Graves' hyperthyroidism and ophthalmopathy (dated 2019 in TCRdb). To prepare the library, multiplex PCR was applied. The instrument was an Illumina HiSeq 2000. The TCR beta CDR3 regions were amplified from RNA transcripts. For the first round of RT-PCR on the TCR CDR3, the HTBI primer set was used together with the Qiagen OneStep RT-PCR kit. TCRdb redid the processing of the public reads, applying fastp at Q25 and MiXCR, and retained in-frame beta chains. Rows with one shared CDR3 protein collapse into an entry with the most common genes and DNA. This sample comprises 400,000 or so distinct CDR3 sequences, around 15% of them detected only once. About 20% of the sample belongs to the ten largest clones. Sample: blood. The receptors come from a young woman with Graves' ophthalmopathy.

This clonotype was recorded many times. This chain uses TRBV12-3 or TRBV12-4 with TRBJ1-1; D not resolved. The CDR3 extends over 14 amino acids. The V end lost 7 bases, the J end lost 5 bases, and 17 bases lay between the germline ends. The CDR3 loop reads CASTSYIVATEAFF. Here the CDR3 DNA reads TGTGCCAGCACCTCTTACATTGTGGCGACTGAAGCTTTCTTT.

This clonotype has ten or more counts. This chain connects TRBV28 to TRBJ1-2, with a possible D match to TRBD1 (5 bases). This CDR3 has 13 amino acids. Deletions cut 4 bases from V and 4 bases from J, with 10 bases between. Germline V gene lookup returns CDR1 MDHEN and CDR2 SYDVKM. The CDR3 DNA reads TGTGCCAGCAGTTCCAGAAGGGGCTATGGCTACACCTTC. It is translated as CASSSRRGYGYTF.

This clonotype showed up many times. V is TRBV19 and J is TRBJ1-3; D gene unclear. V was clipped by 3 bases and J by 0 bases, with 12 bases between them. This CDR3 spans 16 amino acids. Germline V gene sequence: CDR1 LNHDA, CDR2 SQIVND (reference sequence). The CDR3 bases are TGTGCCAGTAGTATTCGGCGGGCGAGCTCTGGAAACACCATATATTTT. Protein product: CASSIRRASSGNTIYF.

This clonotype was detected many times. The J gene is TRBJ1-1, the V gene TRBV28; 9 nucleotides match TRBD1. This CDR3 contains 20 residues. Looked up from germline, CDR1 is MDHEN and CDR2 is SYDVKM. V shed 3 bases and J 5 bases; nucleotides not matched to a gene: 22. This CDR3 reads CASSFPPYRDRAPVWTEAFF. DNA of the CDR3: TGTGCCAGCAGTTTTCCCCCGTACCGGGACAGGGCGCCGGTTTGGACTGAAGCTTTCTTT.

This clonotype was recorded at least ten times. The genes are TRBV2 and TRBJ1-6; TRBD1 matches at 7 bases. This CDR3 region has 14 residues. Germline CDR1 SNHLY, CDR2 FYNNEI. V shed 6 bases, J shed 5 bases, and the junction held 4 bases outside the gene matches. The chain's CDR3 is CASRRDSHNSPLHF. CDR3 nucleotide sequence: TGTGCCAGCAGGAGGGACAGTCATAATTCACCCCTCCACTTT.

In regard to this clonotype: It may be a read error: a sequence one base away is much more abundant. The conserved final phenylalanine or tryptophan is absent from the CDR3, which likely points to a read error. The chain has TRBV27 and TRBJ1-6; the match to TRBD1 covers 7 bases. The V segment lost 5 bases and the J segment 6 bases; nucleotides outside the gene matches: 7. In germline, CDR1 is MNHEY, CDR2 SMNVEV (reference sequence). This CDR3 contains 15 residues. The CDR3 is CASSSLTGANSPLHL. In nucleotides, the CDR3 is TGTGCCAGCAGTAGTCTCACAGGGGCTAATTCACCCCTCCACCTT.

This clonotype was counted many times. This CDR3 reads CASRVGFSGTDTQYF. The CDR3 DNA reads as TGTGCCAGCAGGGTAGGTTTTTCCGGCACAGATACGCAGTATTTT. The J gene is TRBJ2-3, the V gene TRBV2, with D unclear. Looked up from germline, CDR1 is SNHLY and CDR2 is FYNNEI. Trimming pared 6 bases from V and 1 base from J, leaving 14 bases between. This CDR3 region has 15 residues.

This clonotype was recorded many times. This chain connects TRBV18 to TRBJ1-1; D gene uncertain. The CDR3 loop spans 16 amino acids. Germline CDR1 is KGHSH and CDR2 is LQKENI. Trimming took 0 bases from V and 5 from J, leaving 16 bases between them. For the CDR3, the DNA is TGTGCCAGCTCACCACCCGGGCAGCCACTACGGACTGAAGCTTTCTTT. It translates to CASSPPGQPLRTEAFF.

This clonotype was detected many times. The J gene is TRBJ1-2, the V gene TRBV28, with a tentative D call TRBD1 (5 bases). V was pared by 3 bases and J by 4 bases, with 9 bases between. The CDR3 contains 13 residues. The germline V gene encodes CDR1 MDHEN and CDR2 SYDVKM. The CDR3 reads CASSFTGTYGYTF. The CDR3 DNA follows: TGTGCCAGCAGTTTCACAGGAACCTATGGCTACACCTTC.

In this sample, this clonotype turned up a few times. The J gene is TRBJ2-7, the V gene TRBV3-1; D is perhaps TRBD2 (6 bases). The germline gives CDR1 LGHDT, CDR2 YNNKEL (reference sequence). This CDR3 region has 19 residues. Trimming shortened V by 2 bases and J by 7 bases, and 30 bases separated the two germline ends. CDR3 DNA sequence: TGTGCCAGCAGCCAATTTCCCCAAGTAGGGCTAGCGTCTGTGAATGAGCAGTACTTC. It codes for CASSQFPQVGLASVNEQYF.

The rearrangement links TRBV4-3 to TRBJ2-3, with 10 positions matching TRBD1. Trimming cost V 0 bases and J 2 bases; bases outside gene matches: 5. Germline V gives CDR1 LGHNA, CDR2 YSLEER. The CDR3 is 17 amino acids. CDR3 nucleotides: TGCGCCAGCAGCCAAGAGGGACAGGGGTGGTCCACAGATACGCAGTATTTT. Amino acids: CASSQEGQGWSTDTQYF.

This clonotype came up many times. The chain has TRBV18 and TRBJ1-5, with D unclear. CDR3 length: 16 residues. V was trimmed by 5 bases and J by 4 bases, leaving 18 bases between them. Germline CDR1 KGHSH, CDR2 LQKENI. This CDR3 reads CASSAGVKRVNQPQHF. The CDR3 DNA is TGTGCCAGCTCAGCAGGAGTGAAAAGGGTAAATCAGCCCCAGCATTTT.

This clonotype was counted at least ten times. The V call is TRBV7-2, the J call TRBJ2-7, with D unresolved. The CDR3 is 11 amino acids. With 5 bases removed from V and 6 bases from J, the gap between germline ends came to 8 bases. The germline CDR1 and CDR2 sequences are SGHTA and FQGNSA. The CDR3 protein is CASSPMSEQYF. The DNA of the CDR3 is TGTGCCAGCAGCCCCATGAGCGAGCAGTACTTC.

V and J are TRBV7-9 and TRBJ1-1; D is ambiguous. V shed 8 bases and J shed 1 base, with 8 bases lying between them. Germline CDR1 is SEHNR and CDR2 is FQNEAQ (reference sequence). This CDR3 has 12 amino acids. The CDR3 loop is CASPGPNTEAFF. The CDR3 DNA follows: TGTGCCAGCCCCGGCCCGAACACTGAAGCTTTCTTT.

This clonotype was picked up many times. The chain links TRBV11-2 to TRBJ2-7; tentative D call: TRBD1 (5 bases). Germline V gene data show CDR1 as SGHAT and CDR2 as FQNNGV. The CDR3 is 14 residues long. The ends were cut back, 5 bases at V and 6 bases at J, with 17 bases in the middle. CDR3 in DNA: TGTGCCAGCAGCCGGGTAGGGGATGTTCGCGAGCAGTACTTC. Protein sequence: CASSRVGDVREQYF.

This clonotype was detected many times. This chain connects TRBV19 to TRBJ1-5; unclear D gene. The CDR3 sequence is 12 residues long. CDR1 and CDR2 from the germline V gene are LNHDA and SQIVND (reference sequence). V shed 3 bases and J shed 6 bases, with 6 bases lying between them. CDR3 in amino acids: CASSIGVQPQHF. CDR3 nucleotide sequence: TGTGCCAGTAGTATTGGGGTTCAGCCCCAGCATTTT.

This clonotype was counted ten times or more. The J gene is TRBJ1-5, the V gene TRBV12-3 or TRBV12-4; D gene ambiguous. V dropped 5 bases and J dropped 0 bases, with 5 bases sitting between them. The CDR3 is 13 residues long. The CDR3 coding sequence is TGTGCCAGCAGTCATAATAGCAATCAGCCCCAGCATTTT. Translated, it gives CASSHNSNQPQHF.

The chain couples TRBV2 to TRBJ2-3; 11 nucleotides match TRBD2. After removal of 6 bases from V and 7 bases from J, the junction contained 3 bases not matched to a gene. Germline V gives CDR1 SNHLY, CDR2 FYNNEI. The length of the CDR3 is 13 residues. CDR3: CASRTSGGNTQYF. CDR3 sequence (DNA): TGTGCCAGCAGAACTAGCGGGGGTAATACGCAGTATTTT. Complete variable domain (other parts from reference TRBV2 and TRBJ2-3): EPEVTQTPSHQVTQMGQEVILRCVPISNHLYFYWYRQILGQKVEFLVSFYNNEISEKSEIFDDQFSVERPDGSNFTLKIRSTKLEDSAMYFCASRTSGGNTQYFGPGTRLTVL.

At least ten counts were recorded for this clonotype. J is TRBJ1-1 and V is TRBV12-5, with D perhaps TRBD1 (5 bases). The CDR3 spans 19 residues. CDR1 and CDR2 (germline): LGHNT, FRNRAP. V was shortened by 3 bases and J by 0 bases, with 23 bases between the two germline ends. CDR3 sequence (DNA): TGTGCTAGTGGTTTAGGGATACGGGGTAGGGGCCATCTGAACACTGAAGCTTTCTTT. Its translation: CASGLGIRGRGHLNTEAFF.

This clonotype was found a few times. The V call is TRBV5-6, the J call TRBJ2-2, with TRBD2 matching 7 bases. The ends lost 2 bases at V and 2 bases at J; junction bases unmatched: 9. Germline CDR1 and CDR2: SGHDT and YYEEEE. The CDR3 is 17 amino acids. This chain's CDR3 is CASSFGLSGGNTGELFF. CDR3 sequence (DNA): TGTGCCAGCAGCTTTGGTTTGTCGGGGGGTAACACCGGGGAGCTGTTTTTT.

The sample holds many counts of this clonotype. This chain joins TRBV20-1 and TRBJ2-5; maybe TRBD2 (5 bases). Germline V gives CDR1 DFQATT, CDR2 SNEGSKA (reference sequence). Trimming pared 2 bases from V and 5 bases from J, leaving 12 bases between. The length of the CDR3 is 13 residues. The CDR3 region has the DNA TGCAGTGCTAGACGGGCCGGCGGGGAGACCCAGTACTTC. Protein product: CSARRAGGETQYF.

This clonotype was counted at least ten times. The genes are TRBV6-1 and TRBJ2-5; 7 bases map to TRBD2. This CDR3 spans 15 amino acids. Germline lookup yields CDR1 MNHNS and CDR2 SASEGT. J gave up 2 bases and V 2 bases, and 5 bases lay outside the gene matches. The CDR3 spells CASSEHGREQETQYF. The CDR3 DNA sequence: TGTGCCAGCAGTGAACACGGGCGGGAGCAAGAGACCCAGTACTTC.

A note on this clonotype: One end of the junction does not line up with germline, which may come from a read error. The genes are TRBV12-5 and TRBJ1-1; weak D call: TRBD1 (6 bases). The CDR3 sequence is 14 residues long. Per the germline V gene, CDR1 is LGHNT and CDR2 is FRNRAP. The CDR3 loop reads CAIGRGLGNTEAFF. The CDR3 DNA is TGTGCTATTGGTCGGGGGCTGGGGAACACTGAAGCTTTCTTT.

V gene TRBV7-9 combines with J gene TRBJ1-6; possibly TRBD1 for D (5 bases). Germline CDR1 SEHNR, CDR2 FQNEAQ (reference sequence). The length of the CDR3 is 14 residues. V was trimmed by 5 bases and J by 10 bases, leaving 15 bases between them. CDR3 region: CASSVDQGMSPLHF. CDR3 sequence (DNA): TGTGCCAGCAGCGTAGATCAGGGCATGTCACCCCTCCACTTT.

This clonotype has only a few counts. J is TRBJ2-1 and V is TRBV6-2 or TRBV6-3; D might be TRBD2 (5 bases). V gave up 2 bases and J gave up 6 bases, with 14 bases separating them. The CDR3 is 15 residues long. CDR1 MNHEY and CDR2 SVGEGT come from the germline V gene. The CDR3 reads CASSYSLAGLNEQFF. CDR3 nucleotides: TGTGCCAGCAGTTACAGCCTAGCCGGTCTCAATGAGCAGTTCTTC.

This sequence joins TRBV6-2 or TRBV6-3 and TRBJ1-1; no definite D call. V lost 7 bases, J lost 0 bases, and 15 bases lay in between. The CDR3 is 15 amino acids. The V gene's germline CDR1 is MNHEY and CDR2 SVGEGT. CDR3 protein: CASKSPMNLNTEAFF. The CDR3 nucleotides read TGTGCCAGCAAGAGCCCCATGAACCTGAACACTGAAGCTTTCTTT.

The sample holds many counts of this clonotype. V is TRBV20-1 and J is TRBJ1-5; D possibly corresponds to TRBD1 (5 bases). CDR3 length equals 12 residues. Germline V CDR1 and CDR2: DFQATT, SNEGSKA (reference sequence). Trimming took off 6 bases at V and 7 bases at J, with 13 bases between the two ends. DNA for the CDR3: TGCAGTGCCCTAGCGGGGGAGCAGCCCCAGCATTTT. This codes for CSALAGEQPQHF.